This note documents a single T cell receptor (beta chain) sequence. As originally analysed: The authors estimated nucleated cell counts from reference gene primer amplification. TCRdb's copy holds only in-frame clones and misses some; the assay was immunoSEQ multiplex PCR. V and J calls and clone size are those listed in that table; D and trimming were worked out from the DNA. The table shows 180,000 or so clones, with approximately 88% occurring only once. The sample comes from a study of blood T cell repertoires in COVID-19. Germline CDR1 SGHRS, CDR2 YFSETQ. The CDR3 spans 13 residues. The V and J ends lost 4 bases and 3 bases, in that order; junction bases with no gene match: 2. All enrollees were roughly 18 to 100 years old and from 25 or so US areas. Two consecutive negative NP/OP PCR tests, clearance, or resolved symptoms defined Cohort 3 recovery.

This chain links TRBV5-1 with TRBJ2-7; TRBD1 aligns across 9 bases. Material: PBMCs or T cells enriched from blood (not recorded which). The receptor's source is a woman between 55 and 75 years old who had recovered from COVID-19. For the CDR3, the DNA is TGCGCCAGCAGCCCGGACAGGGGCTACGAGCAGTACTTC. It specifies CASSPDRGYEQYF.